Following are 2 T cell receptor beta chains from one sample sequenced in a study of Ad26.COV2.S vaccination and SARS-CoV-2 variants. Treatment noted: roughly 19 received Ad26.COV2.S at low or high dose, single or two shots; 5 received placebo; per-sample allocation not given. Sampling took place 63 days after the first vaccine or placebo injection. The data were produced by immunoSEQ multiplex PCR, yet TCRdb's version contains in-frame clones alone and is incomplete. Here the sample spans fewer than 500,000 clones, 85% to 90% being singletons. Sequences were derived from peripheral blood, sampled in a trial of Ad26.COV2.S vaccine versus placebo. The receptors were gathered from a person between 18 and 65 years old who received the Ad26.COV2.S COVID-19 vaccine or a placebo.

This clone was picked up a small number of times. This rearrangement joins TRBV6-2 or TRBV6-3 to TRBJ1-2; tentative D call: TRBD1 (5 bases). V lost 4 bases and J lost 4, with 10 bases in between. Per the germline V gene, CDR1 is MNHEY and CDR2 is SVGEGT. This CDR3 has 13 residues. CDR3 in amino acids: CASSLTGIYGYTF. The CDR3 bases are TGTGCCAGCAGTTTAACAGGCATCTATGGCTACACCTTC.

The chain links TRBV28 to TRBJ2-7, with D perhaps matching TRBD1 (6 bases). Trimming took 7 bases from V and 3 from J, leaving 16 bases between them. The CDR3 covers 14 residues. Germline CDR1 reads MDHEN; CDR2 reads SYDVKM. CDR3 DNA sequence: TGTGCCAGCACCTTACAGGGAATCGGCTACGAGCAGTACTTC. Translated: CASTLQGIGYEQYF. Complete variable domain (other parts from reference TRBV28 and TRBJ2-7): DVKVTQSSRYLVKRTGEKVFLECVQDMDHENMFWYRQDPGLGLRLIYFSYDVKMKEKGDIPEGYSVSREKKERFSLILESASTNQTSMYLCASTLQGIGYEQYFGPGTRLTVT.